Following are 30 T cell receptor beta chains from one sample sequenced in a study of blood T cell repertoires in COVID-19. Some clones are missing from TCRdb's copy, which holds only in-frame ones; the method was immunoSEQ multiplex PCR. The sample yields hundreds of thousands of clones, approximately 86% seen once. Sequenced sample: peripheral blood. All receptors derive from a woman aged 55 to 70 who had recovered from COVID-19.

The V and J genes are TRBV9 and TRBJ1-3; TRBD1 agrees at 8 bases. The germline V gene has CDR1 SGDLS and CDR2 YYNGEE. This CDR3 region has 16 residues. V gave up 2 bases and J gave up 2 bases; unmatched junction bases: 6. The CDR3 sequence is CASSVHSQGAGNTIYF. The CDR3 region has the DNA TGTGCCAGCAGCGTCCACTCACAGGGGGCTGGAAACACCATATATTTT.

The V call is TRBV4-2, the J call TRBJ1-1, with D maybe TRBD1 (5 bases). The V gene's germline CDR1 is LGHNA and CDR2 YNFKEQ. CDR3 length: 15 amino acids. Trimming stripped 4 bases from V and 2 bases from J, with 14 bases between. CDR3: CASSPPQQGNTEAFF. The CDR3 DNA follows: TGTGCCAGCAGCCCACCTCAGCAGGGTAACACTGAAGCTTTCTTT.

The CDR3 nucleotides read TGTGCCAGCAGTTTGGCGGATGAAGCTTTCTTT. Protein sequence: CASSLADEAFF. This rearrangement joins TRBV6-5 to TRBJ1-1; D not resolved. This CDR3 is built from 11 residues. The ends were cut back, 4 bases at V and 7 bases at J, with 7 bases in the middle. Germline CDR1 and CDR2: MNHEY and SVGAGI.

This clone has more than one count but fewer than ten. The chain uses TRBV5-1 and TRBJ2-2; 7 bases agree with TRBD2. J lost 4 bases, V lost 4 bases, and 10 bases had no gene match. Germline V gene lookup returns CDR1 SGHRS and CDR2 YFSETQ. The CDR3 runs to 16 residues. CDR3 residues: CASSPSLAARTGELFF. CDR3 nucleotides: TGCGCCAGCAGCCCCAGTCTAGCGGCCCGCACCGGGGAGCTGTTTTTT.

This chain joins TRBV27 and TRBJ1-5, with 9 bases that match TRBD1. The CDR3 runs 15 residues. Germline CDR1 reads MNHEY; CDR2 reads SMNVEV (reference sequence). V shed 2 bases, J shed 4 bases, and the junction held 3 bases outside the gene matches. The CDR3, as DNA: TGTGCCAGCAGTTTAGGGACAGGGCGGAATCAGCCCCAGCATTTT. Encoded protein: CASSLGTGRNQPQHF.

The CDR3: CASSLVPDGSSYEQYF. DNA for the CDR3: TGCGCCAGCAGCTTGGTCCCCGACGGGAGCTCCTACGAGCAGTACTTC. The chain links TRBV5-1 to TRBJ2-7, with D tentatively TRBD2 (6 bases). V shed 0 bases and J shed 0 bases, with 13 bases lying between them. This CDR3 comprises 16 residues. Germline CDR1 SGHRS, CDR2 YFSETQ.

The V call is TRBV4-2, the J call TRBJ1-1; D is ambiguous. The CDR3 runs 12 residues. Germline CDR1 and CDR2: LGHNA and YNFKEQ. Trimming took off 8 bases at V and 1 base at J, with 8 bases between the two ends. The CDR3 coding sequence is TGTGCCAGCCGGAGGGCGAACACTGAAGCTTTCTTT. This encodes CASRRANTEAFF.

The chain has TRBV7-8 and TRBJ2-5, with TRBD1 identical over 7 bases. J was trimmed by 5 bases and V by 10 bases; bases with no gene match: 13. The CDR3 runs 14 residues. Germline CDR1 and CDR2: SGHVS and FQNEAQ. The DNA for the CDR3 is TGTGCCACCTTGCCTAACAGGGGCGCGGAGACCCAGTACTTC. Amino acid sequence: CATLPNRGAETQYF.

V usage is TRBV5-1 and J usage is TRBJ1-1; D remains unclear. Per the germline V gene, CDR1 is SGHRS and CDR2 is YFSETQ. Deletions cut 0 bases from V and 1 base from J, with 19 bases between. CDR3 size: 18 residues. CDR3 nucleotide sequence: TGCGCCAGCAGCTTGGCCAGTAACCGGGATTTGGGGAACACTGAAGCTTTCTTT. Its translation: CASSLASNRDLGNTEAFF.

This rearrangement joins TRBV14 to TRBJ2-5, with 8 bases matching TRBD1. Germline V lookup: CDR1 SGHDN, CDR2 FVKESK. This CDR3 spans 15 amino acids. Unmatched junction bases numbered 6, after V lost 1 base and J lost 5 bases. The CDR3 loop is CASSQGQGRGETQYF. The CDR3 region has the DNA TGTGCCAGCAGCCAAGGACAGGGGAGAGGGGAGACCCAGTACTTC.

The chain employs TRBV11-2 and TRBJ1-1; D remains ambiguous. The V and J ends lost 4 bases and 3 bases respectively, with 9 bases between them. Germline CDR1 and CDR2: SGHAT and FQNNGV. CDR3 length: 13 residues. In nucleotides, the CDR3 is TGTGCCAGCAGCTCCCAACGGGACACTGAAGCTTTCTTT. Translating gives CASSSQRDTEAFF.

This clone has only one observation. This chain links TRBV12-3 or TRBV12-4 with TRBJ1-5; D gene unclear. V was pared by 5 bases and J by 6 bases, with 11 bases between. CDR3 size: 13 residues. CDR3 DNA: TGTGCCAGCAGTCTCGGGATGCTTCAGCCCCAGCATTTT. It codes for CASSLGMLQPQHF.

In this sample, this clone turned up once. V and J are TRBV24-1 and TRBJ2-1, with 9 bases that match TRBD1. The CDR3 is 13 residues long. The germline CDR1 and CDR2 sequences are KGHDR and SFDVKD. V was clipped by 9 bases and J by 5 bases; unmatched bases: 4. The CDR3 is CATGTGSNNEQFF. In nucleotides, the CDR3 is TGTGCCACCGGGACAGGGAGCAACAATGAGCAGTTCTTC.

CDR3 DNA sequence: TGTGCCAGCAGTGTGGGGGCCCCAAGCTCAGCTTCACCCCTCCACTTT. This sequence encodes CASSVGAPSSASPLHF. This chain connects TRBV2 to TRBJ1-6, with D perhaps matching TRBD1 (6 bases). CDR1 and CDR2 from the germline V gene are SNHLY and FYNNEI. Trimming took off 4 bases at V and 9 bases at J, with 19 bases between the two ends. This CDR3 is 16 amino acids long.

The J gene is TRBJ1-3, the V gene TRBV11-1; TRBD1 is a possible D gene (6 bases). This CDR3 region has 15 residues. V lost 5 bases and J lost 0, with 11 bases in between. Germline CDR1 reads SGHAT; CDR2 reads FQDESV (reference sequence). Here the CDR3 reads CASSAGQYSGNTIYF. CDR3 DNA sequence: TGTGCCAGCAGCGCCGGACAGTACTCTGGAAACACCATATATTTT. Complete variable domain (other parts from reference TRBV11-1 and TRBJ1-3): EAEVAQSPRYKITEKSQAVAFWCDPISGHATLYWYRQILGQGPELLVQFQDESVVDDSQLPKDRFSAERLKGVDSTLKIQPAELGDSAMYLCASSAGQYSGNTIYFGEGSWLTVV.

V and J are TRBV7-3 and TRBJ2-1; TRBD1 matches 10 bases. The CDR3 has 15 amino acids. CDR1 is SGHTA and CDR2 is FQGTGA in the germline V gene. The V segment lost 3 bases and the J segment 6 bases; nucleotides outside the gene matches: 5. The CDR3 nucleotides read TGTGCCAGCAGCTTTGGACAGGGGGGCCTCAATGAGCAGTTCTTC. Translation: CASSFGQGGLNEQFF.

This chain joins TRBV11-2 and TRBJ1-4; D remains ambiguous. The CDR3 totals 14 residues. Trimming left V 1 base short and J 5 bases short, with 8 bases between. From germline, CDR1 is SGHAT and CDR2 FQNNGV. CDR3 sequence reads: CASSLGQANEKLFF. For the CDR3, the DNA is TGTGCCAGCAGCTTAGGTCAAGCGAATGAAAAACTGTTTTTT.

The chain has TRBV19 and TRBJ2-7, with 12 bases aligning to TRBD1. The trim removed 9 bases at V and 4 bases at J, leaving 10 bases unmatched. Germline CDR1 LNHDA, CDR2 SQIVND (reference sequence). The length of the CDR3 is 15 residues. Written as DNA, the CDR3 is TGTGCCAGCGACCAAGGGACAGGGGGCGGTTACGAGCAGTACTTC. This sequence encodes CASDQGTGGGYEQYF.

The rearrangement links TRBV4-3 to TRBJ2-3; 11 nucleotides line up with TRBD2. CDR1 LGHNA and CDR2 YSLEER come from the germline V gene. Losses at the gene ends were 0 bases for V and 4 bases for J; bases not matched to a gene: 9. The CDR3 is 18 amino acids. The CDR3 DNA sequence: TGCGCCAGCAGCCAAGAAACTAGCGGGGGTATCGGCTCAGATACGCAGTATTTT. It encodes CASSQETSGGIGSDTQYF.

The chain carries TRBV13 and TRBJ2-5; 8 bases fit TRBD1. CDR3 length: 16 amino acids. V lost 5 bases and J lost 1; bases outside the gene matches: 9. Germline CDR1 is PRHDT and CDR2 is FYEKMQ (reference sequence). In nucleotides, the CDR3 is TGTGCCAGCAGCCACAACAGGGGGTACTCCCAAGAGACCCAGTACTTC. Its protein is CASSHNRGYSQETQYF.

This chain connects TRBV4-3 to TRBJ2-2, with D possibly TRBD1 on 6 matching bases. CDR3 length: 16 residues. Germline V gene lookup returns CDR1 LGHNA and CDR2 YSLEER. Trimming cost V 4 bases and J 0 bases, with 12 bases left between them. The CDR3 here is CASSPEPGANTGELFF. The CDR3 bases are TGCGCCAGCAGCCCGGAGCCAGGGGCGAACACCGGGGAGCTGTTTTTT.

This clone was picked up one time. The gene calls are TRBV10-3 and TRBJ2-7, with 7 bases lining up with TRBD1. Trimming at V came to 4 bases and at J to 9 bases, leaving 6 bases not matched to a gene. This CDR3 is built from 12 residues. Per germline, CDR1 ENHRY and CDR2 SYGVKD. The CDR3 loop is CAISGGTAVQYF. Here the CDR3 DNA reads TGTGCCATCAGTGGAGGGACAGCGGTGCAGTACTTC.

This clone appeared a single time. This rearrangement joins TRBV7-3 to TRBJ2-7; a possible D gene is TRBD1 (6 bases). Trimming took 1 base from V and 4 from J, leaving 14 bases between them. Germline loops: CDR1 SGHTA, CDR2 FQGTGA. The CDR3 has 15 residues. The DNA for the CDR3 is TGTGCCAGCAGCTTAAGGGCAGGGGATGGTTACGAGCAGTACTTC. Translating it yields CASSLRAGDGYEQYF.

The CDR3 DNA follows: TGTGCCAGCAGCCGGACCCCCCGGGATACTGAAGCTTTCTTT. Translation: CASSRTPRDTEAFF. This chain uses TRBV6-5 with TRBJ1-1, with D unresolved. Germline-derived CDR1 and CDR2 are MNHEY and SVGAGI. V lost 6 bases to trimming and J lost 5 bases, with 16 bases between them. The CDR3 consists of 14 residues.

The chain joins TRBV3-1 (or the pseudogene TRBV3-2) to TRBJ2-7; 10 nucleotides match TRBD2. Germline trimming cut 4 bases from V and 2 bases from J; bases unmatched to any gene: 5. The CDR3 has 15 amino acids. The germline V gene has CDR1 LGHDT and CDR2 YNNKEL (reference sequence). In DNA, the CDR3 is TGTGCCAGCAGCCCCATAGCGGGGGGAACCTACGAGCAGTACTTC. It yields the protein CASSPIAGGTYEQYF.

The CDR3 is CASSITATLGQVAKNIQYF. The CDR3 DNA sequence: TGTGCCAGTAGTATAACCGCGACTTTGGGACAGGTAGCCAAAAACATTCAGTACTTC. The rearrangement joins TRBV19 to TRBJ2-4; 8 bases are a match to TRBD1. This CDR3 has 19 amino acids. V lost 2 bases and J lost 0; bases outside the gene matches: 12. Germline CDR1 LNHDA, CDR2 SQIVND (reference sequence).

The J gene is TRBJ1-5, the V gene TRBV28; TRBD1 matches at 8 bases. The CDR3 has 15 amino acids. The J segment lost 4 bases and the V segment lost 7 bases, leaving 9 bases of the junction unmatched. In germline, CDR1 is MDHEN, CDR2 SYDVKM. The DNA for the CDR3 is TGTGCCAGCACCAAAGACAGGGGAGGAAATCAGCCCCAGCATTTT. Translated, it gives CASTKDRGGNQPQHF.

This clone has just one count. This rearrangement joins TRBV27 to TRBJ2-5, with 8 bases fitting TRBD2. The CDR3 contains 17 residues. Germline trimming cut 4 bases from V and 5 bases from J; bases unmatched to any gene: 15. Germline-derived CDR1 and CDR2 are MNHEY and SMNVEV (reference sequence). In DNA, the CDR3 is TGTGCCAGCAGTTACCTAGCGGGCGGGGGACCGAGGGAGACCCAGTACTTC. This sequence encodes CASSYLAGGGPRETQYF.

The V call is TRBV9, the J call TRBJ1-1, with 8 bases identical to TRBD1. From germline, CDR1 is SGDLS and CDR2 YYNGEE. The CDR3 is 15 residues long. J lost 5 bases, V lost 0 bases, and 6 bases had no gene match. The CDR3 nucleotides read TGTGCCAGCAGCGTAGGGGGGACAGGCCGAACTGAAGCTTTCTTT. Protein: CASSVGGTGRTEAFF.

J is TRBJ1-3 and V is TRBV19; 8 positions match TRBD1. The V and J ends lost 5 bases and 1 base, in that order; junction bases with no gene match: 7. The CDR3 length is 16 residues. Germline V lookup: CDR1 LNHDA, CDR2 SQIVND (reference sequence). The CDR3 nucleotides read TGTGCCAGTAGTCAATGGACAGGGTCGTCTGGAAACACCATATATTTT. Translation: CASSQWTGSSGNTIYF. The whole variable domain, remainder taken from reference TRBV19 and TRBJ1-3, is DGGITQSPKYLFRKEGQNVTLSCEQNLNHDAMYWYRQDPGQGLRLIYYSQIVNDFQKGDIAEGYSVSREKKESFPLTVTSAQKNPTAFYLCASSQWTGSSGNTIYFGEGSWLTVV.